This is a list of T cell receptor beta chains from one sample in a study of blood T cell repertoires in COVID-19. Profiling relied on immunoSEQ multiplex PCR, and the TCRdb table lists in-frame clones only, not all of them. The data contain approximately 96,000 clones, approximately 90% of them singletons. Source material: peripheral blood. The receptors were sampled from a woman older than 75 with acute or convalescent COVID-19. Each CDR3 is given with its conserved first and last residue. Each record gives: J gene, D gene, V gene, clone size, CDR3 DNA, CDR3 protein. A D gene is named only where the DNA matches it firmly. A clone size is listed for some rows: how often the clone was seen (once, few, many), or a class if it is expanded.

TRBJ2-1 - TRBV21-1 - TGTGCCAGCAGCAATGGGGGTATAAATAAGGGACTAGTATACGATGAGCAGTTCTTC CASSNGGINKGLVYDEQFF
TRBJ1-5 TRBD1 TRBV6-2/TRBV6-3 - TGTGCCAGCAGCAAACAGGGGGTGGGCAATCAGCCCCAGCATTTT CASSKQGVGNQPQHF
TRBJ2-2 - TRBV29-1 - TGCAGCGCTACCGTAGGGGGCACCGGGGAGCTGTTTTTT CSATVGGTGELFF
TRBJ1-5 - TRBV28 - TGTGCCAGCGAGCTGACAGATAGCAATCAGCCCCAGCATTTT CASELTDSNQPQHF
TRBJ2-1 TRBD1 TRBV28 - TGTGCCAGCGCGCTCGGGACAGGGGACTACAATGAGCAGTTCTTC CASALGTGDYNEQFF
TRBJ2-5 TRBD2 TRBV28 - TGTGCCAGCAGTTTATTCTCAGCGGGGCAAGAGACCCAGTACTTC CASSLFSAGQETQYF
TRBJ2-7 TRBD2 TRBV2 - TGTGCCAGCACTAGCACGGGACTACCCTCCAACGAGCAGTACTTC CASTSTGLPSNEQYF
TRBJ1-2 TRBD1 TRBV6-5 - TGTGCCAGCAGTTACTCAGGCAGGGGGCGCGGCTACACCTTC CASSYSGRGRGYTF
TRBJ2-2 - TRBV9 - TGTGCCAGCAGCGTAGCTTCTGATGCGGCATCGGCCGGGGAGCTGTTTTTT CASSVASDAASAGELFF
TRBJ2-7 - TRBV2 few TGTGCCAGCATTTGGACTGCCTCCTACGAGCAGTACTTC CASIWTASYEQYF
TRBJ1-6 TRBD1 TRBV11-2 - TGTGCCAGCAGCTTAGCCGCGGGACAGGGGGCCTCCTATAATTCACCCCTCCACTTT CASSLAAGQGASYNSPLHF
TRBJ2-3 - TRBV3-1/TRBV3-2 - TGTGCCAGCAGCCAAGAACGGGGGTGGGATACGCAGTATTTT CASSQERGWDTQYF
TRBJ1-5 TRBD1 TRBV28 - TGTGCCAGCAGTTTCCGACAGGGGGCTAATCAGCCCCAGCATTTT CASSFRQGANQPQHF
TRBJ1-1 TRBD1 TRBV12-3/TRBV12-4 - TGTGCCAGCAGTTCCAGACAGGGCTCTGAAGCTTTCTTT CASSSRQGSEAFF
TRBJ2-5 TRBD2 TRBV28 once TGTGCCAGCAGTTTATCTCTAGCGGGAGGAGGAGAGACCCAGTACTTC CASSLSLAGGGETQYF
TRBJ1-2 TRBD1 TRBV29-1 - TGCAGCGTTGAATCCCACAGGGGGGACTATGGCTACACCTTC CSVESHRGDYGYTF
TRBJ2-3 - TRBV3-1/TRBV3-2 - TGTGCCAGCAGCTCCACCCTGGGCGATACGCAGTATTTT CASSSTLGDTQYF
TRBJ2-5 TRBD1 TRBV18 - TGTGCCAGCTCCGAATTGACAGGGTCCCAAGAGACCCAGTACTTC CASSELTGSQETQYF
TRBJ1-4 - TRBV2 few TGTGCCAGCAGTGAAGTCCAGGGTGGGGAAAAACTGTTTTTT CASSEVQGGEKLFF
TRBJ1-4 - TRBV5-6 - TGTGCCAGCAGCTTGGGTAGAGGCCGGGAAAAACTGTTTTTT CASSLGRGREKLFF
TRBJ2-3 - TRBV5-4 - TGTGCCAGCAGCTTGGACGGGGGATACACAGATACGCAGTATTTT CASSLDGGYTDTQYF
TRBJ2-2 TRBD2 TRBV5-1 - TGCGCCAGCAGCCTGCTAGCGGGGGGGACCACCGGGGAGCTGTTTTTT CASSLLAGGTTGELFF
TRBJ1-5 TRBD1 TRBV28 once TGTGCCAGCAGAACAGGGGGCGTCTATCAGCCCCAGCATTTT CASRTGGVYQPQHF
TRBJ2-3 - TRBV29-1 - TGCAGCGCCGAGGTGGGACTGAGCACAGATACGCAGTATTTT CSAEVGLSTDTQYF
TRBJ1-6 - TRBV2 - TGTGCCAGCAGATCAGACATTCGGTCACCCCTCCACTTT CASRSDIRSPLHF
TRBJ1-5 - TRBV28 - TGTGCCAGCAGTCCATTGGACAAGCCCCAGCATTTT CASSPLDKPQHF
TRBJ2-1 TRBD2 TRBV19 - TGTGCCAGTAGTAGTATCGGCGGGAGAAGCTCCTACAATGAGCAGTTCTTC CASSSIGGRSSYNEQFF
TRBJ2-3 TRBD2 TRBV3-1/TRBV3-2 - TGTGCCAGCAGCCGCGGACTAGCGGGGATGACAGATACGCAGTATTTT CASSRGLAGMTDTQYF
TRBJ2-5 - TRBV5-1 - TGCGCCAGCAGCTTCCCGGGGGGCGGTGAGACCCAGTACTTC CASSFPGGGETQYF
TRBJ1-6 TRBD1 TRBV3-1/TRBV3-2 - TGTGCCAGCAGCCAAGACCAGGGGGCAGGTAATTCACCCCTCCACTTT CASSQDQGAGNSPLHF
TRBJ1-5 - TRBV18 - TGTGCCAGCTCACCGGACGGGACGACAGGTCAGCCCCAGCATTTT CASSPDGTTGQPQHF
TRBJ1-3 TRBD1 TRBV5-1 few TGCGCCAGCAGCTTGGCGGGACAGGGATTTGGAAACACCATATATTTT CASSLAGQGFGNTIYF
TRBJ1-4 TRBD1 TRBV18 - TGTGCCAGCTCACTAGGTACAGGGGGCCTGTTTTTT CASSLGTGGLFF
TRBJ1-6 - TRBV19 - TGTGCCAGTAGTTACAGGGACGTAGGTTCACCCCTCCACTTT CASSYRDVGSPLHF
TRBJ1-5 TRBD1 TRBV24-1 - TGTGCCACCAGTGATCCCGGGACAGGGGGTGCACTGGGTCAGCCCCAGCATTTT CATSDPGTGGALGQPQHF
TRBJ2-3 - TRBV27 - TGTGCCAGCAGTTTCTCAGGGAGGGATACGCAGTATTTT CASSFSGRDTQYF
TRBJ1-1 TRBD1 TRBV25-1 - TGTGCCAGCAGTATATCGCAGGGGGGCTTTGAAGCTTTCTTT CASSISQGGFEAFF
TRBJ2-2 - TRBV27 - TGTGCCAGCCCCGCGGACGCACAGGGTAAAGGGAACACCGGGGAGCTGTTTTTT CASPADAQGKGNTGELFF
TRBJ1-6 - TRBV14 - TGTGCCAGCAGCCAAGCACTAGGGGGTAATTCACCCCTCCACTTT CASSQALGGNSPLHF
TRBJ2-7 TRBD2 TRBV6-6 once TGTGCCAGCAGCACTAGCGGGGGGATCTACGAGCAGTACTTC CASSTSGGIYEQYF